Following are 9 T cell receptor beta chains from one sample sequenced in a study of graft-versus-host responses after intestinal transplantation. What these receptors recognize is not known. Profiled with immunoSEQ multiplex PCR; TCRdb holds only in-frame clones, not every one. The table has approximately 70,000 clones, over 70% seen once. Sequencing was performed on unstimulated CD4+ T cells sorted from spleen or lymph node cells, taken before transplant. These receptors were taken from a human donor who was the organ donor for an intestinal transplant.

The rearrangement uses TRBV29-1 and TRBJ2-2, with 7 positions matching TRBD1. Unmatched junction bases numbered 9, after V lost 3 bases and J lost 5 bases. The CDR3 has 15 amino acids. CDR1 is SQVTM and CDR2 is ANQGSEA in the germline V gene. The CDR3 nucleotides read TGCAGCGTTGATGCGACAGGGAAGGGGACCGGGGAGCTGTTTTTT. This translates into CSVDATGKGTGELFF.

V and J are TRBV18 and TRBJ2-7, with TRBD2 identical over 7 bases. The J segment lost 2 bases and the V segment lost 3 bases, leaving 7 bases of the junction unmatched. The CDR3 is made up of 15 amino acids. Germline V gives CDR1 KGHSH, CDR2 LQKENI. CDR3 sequence: CASSPTGSGAYEQYV. Here the CDR3 DNA reads TGTGCCAGCTCACCTACAGGCAGCGGGGCCTACGAGCAGTACGTC.

This clone was seen only once. The V call is TRBV5-1, the J call TRBJ2-2; TRBD1 aligns across 8 bases. With 3 bases clipped from V and 0 bases from J, the junction kept 1 base outside the gene matches. CDR1 and CDR2 (germline): SGHRS, YFSETQ. The CDR3 sequence is 15 residues long. Here the CDR3 DNA reads TGCGCCAGCAGCTGGGGACAGGCGAACACCGGGGAGCTGTTTTTT. Encoded protein: CASSWGQANTGELFF.

The rearrangement uses TRBV29-1 and TRBJ1-4; D might be TRBD1 (6 bases). The ends were cut back, 4 bases at V and 3 bases at J, with 12 bases in the middle. Looked up from germline, CDR1 is SQVTM and CDR2 is ANQGSEA. This CDR3 is 14 amino acids long. CDR3 nucleotide sequence: TGCAGCGTTGGGTACAGGGACCCTAATGAAAAACTGTTTTTT. This gives the protein CSVGYRDPNEKLFF.

The chain carries TRBV7-9 and TRBJ1-4, with D tentatively TRBD1 (6 bases). The CDR3 loop spans 14 amino acids. CDR1 and CDR2 (germline): SEHNR, FQNEAQ (reference sequence). Trimming took 1 base from V and 10 from J, leaving 13 bases between them. The CDR3 spells CASSLDREGGKLFF. Here the CDR3 DNA reads TGTGCCAGCAGCTTAGACAGGGAGGGGGGAAAACTGTTTTTT.

The chain is built from TRBV12-5 and TRBJ2-2; 9 bases align to TRBD1. This CDR3 spans 16 amino acids. The trim removed 3 bases at V and 0 bases at J, leaving 2 bases unmatched. Germline CDR1 LGHNT, CDR2 FRNRAP. The DNA of the CDR3 is TGTGCTAGTGGTTTAACAGGGGGCGCGAACACCGGGGAGCTGTTTTTT. Translation: CASGLTGGANTGELFF.

Only a few counts were recorded for this clone. The J gene is TRBJ2-1, the V gene TRBV23-1; 7 bases are a match to TRBD1. TRBV23-1 is treated as an ORF (open reading frame) with a function not yet certain. Trimming cost V 6 bases and J 6 bases; bases outside gene matches: 11. The CDR3 covers 15 residues. The CDR3 reads CASSPGNRGSNEQFF. The CDR3 nucleotides read TGCGCCAGCAGCCCCGGGAACAGGGGATCCAATGAGCAGTTCTTC.

The V gene is TRBV6-1, the J gene TRBJ2-4, with TRBD2 matching over 8 bases. The V and J ends lost 1 base and 7 bases, in that order; junction bases with no gene match: 12. The germline V gene encodes CDR1 MNHNS and CDR2 SASEGT. CDR3 length equals 17 residues. The CDR3 protein is CASSEEASGYQGNIQYF. The CDR3 DNA reads as TGTGCCAGCAGTGAAGAGGCTAGCGGGTACCAAGGGAACATTCAGTACTTC.

This clone was seen only once. V gene TRBV10-3 combines with J gene TRBJ2-1; 9 nucleotides agree with TRBD1. This CDR3 has 13 residues. Germline V lookup: CDR1 ENHRY, CDR2 SYGVKD. V shed 11 bases, J shed 8 bases, and the junction held 10 bases outside the gene matches. CDR3 region: CAARDREIHEQFF. Here the CDR3 DNA reads TGTGCCGCCCGGGACAGGGAAATCCATGAGCAGTTCTTC.